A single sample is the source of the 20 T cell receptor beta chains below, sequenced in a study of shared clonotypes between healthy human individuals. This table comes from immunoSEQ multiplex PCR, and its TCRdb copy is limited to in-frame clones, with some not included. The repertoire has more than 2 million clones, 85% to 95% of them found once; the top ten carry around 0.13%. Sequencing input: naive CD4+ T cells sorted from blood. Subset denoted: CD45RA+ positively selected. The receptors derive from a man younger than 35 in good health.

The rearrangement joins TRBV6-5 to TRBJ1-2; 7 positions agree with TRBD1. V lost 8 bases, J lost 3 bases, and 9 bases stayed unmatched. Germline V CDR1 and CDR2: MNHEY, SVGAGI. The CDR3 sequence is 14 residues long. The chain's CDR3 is CASSRGLFDYGYTF. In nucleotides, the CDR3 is TGTGCCAGCTCTAGGGGGCTGTTCGACTATGGCTACACCTTC.

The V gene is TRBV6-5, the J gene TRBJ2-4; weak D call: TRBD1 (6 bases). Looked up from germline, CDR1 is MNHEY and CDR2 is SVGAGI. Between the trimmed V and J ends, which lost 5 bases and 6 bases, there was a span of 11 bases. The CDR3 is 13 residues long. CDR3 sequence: CASSSTGRNIQYF. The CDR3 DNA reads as TGTGCCAGCAGTAGTACAGGGAGAAACATTCAGTACTTC.

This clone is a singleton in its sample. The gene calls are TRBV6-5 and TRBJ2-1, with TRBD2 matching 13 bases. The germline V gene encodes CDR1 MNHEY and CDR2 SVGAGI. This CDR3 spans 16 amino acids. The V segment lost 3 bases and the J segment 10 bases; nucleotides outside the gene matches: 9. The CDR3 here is CASSYSWTSGRKEQFF. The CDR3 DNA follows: TGTGCCAGCAGTTATTCCTGGACTAGCGGGAGAAAGGAGCAGTTCTTC.

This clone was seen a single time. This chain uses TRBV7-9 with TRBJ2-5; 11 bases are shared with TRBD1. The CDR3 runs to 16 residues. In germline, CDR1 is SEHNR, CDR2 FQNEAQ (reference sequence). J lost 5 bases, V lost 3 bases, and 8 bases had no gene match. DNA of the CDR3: TGTGCCAGCAGCTTTAATCTGGACAGGGGGCTGGAGACCCAGTACTTC. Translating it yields CASSFNLDRGLETQYF.

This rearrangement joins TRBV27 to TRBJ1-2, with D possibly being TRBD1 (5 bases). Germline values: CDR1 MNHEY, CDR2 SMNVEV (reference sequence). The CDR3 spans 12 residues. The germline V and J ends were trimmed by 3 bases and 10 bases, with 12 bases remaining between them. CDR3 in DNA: TGTGCCAGCAGTTTCTTGAGGGGTTCCTACACCTTC. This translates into CASSFLRGSYTF.

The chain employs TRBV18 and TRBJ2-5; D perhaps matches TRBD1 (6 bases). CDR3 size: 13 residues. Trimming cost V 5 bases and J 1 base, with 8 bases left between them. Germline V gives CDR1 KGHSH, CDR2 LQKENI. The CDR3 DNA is TGTGCCAGCTCAGGGGACACCCAAGAGACCCAGTACTTC. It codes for CASSGDTQETQYF.

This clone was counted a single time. CDR3 amino acids: CSVQNVEGTGELFF. The CDR3 DNA is TGCAGCGTCCAGAACGTGGAGGGTACCGGGGAGCTGTTTTTT. V is TRBV29-1 and J is TRBJ2-2, with D maybe TRBD2 (6 bases). The CDR3 is made up of 14 amino acids. In germline, CDR1 is SQVTM, CDR2 ANQGSEA. Trimming stripped 6 bases from V and 5 bases from J, with 16 bases between.

In nucleotides, the CDR3 is TGTGCCAGCAGTTACGATGAGGGACTAGTAGATGGGACCCAGTACTTC. Its protein product is CASSYDEGLVDGTQYF. V is TRBV6-6 and J is TRBJ2-5, with 8 bases fitting TRBD2. The CDR3 is 16 residues long. With 2 bases clipped from V and 7 bases from J, the junction kept 12 bases outside the gene matches. Looked up from germline, CDR1 is MNHNY and CDR2 is SVGAGI (reference sequence).

The CDR3 DNA reads TGTGCCATCAGTGAAGGGGCCATCAATCAGCCCCAGCATTTT. Protein: CAISEGAINQPQHF. The gene calls are TRBV10-3 and TRBJ1-5; maybe TRBD1 (5 bases). V gave up 3 bases and J gave up 3 bases, with 9 bases separating them. Germline CDR1 and CDR2: ENHRY and SYGVKD. This CDR3 has 14 residues.

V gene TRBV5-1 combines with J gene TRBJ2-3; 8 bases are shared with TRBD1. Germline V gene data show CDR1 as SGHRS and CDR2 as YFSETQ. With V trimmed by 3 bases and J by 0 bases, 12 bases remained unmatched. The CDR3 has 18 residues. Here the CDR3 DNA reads TGCGCCAGCAGCTGGTTTCACAGGGGGGATACTAGCACAGATACGCAGTATTTT. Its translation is CASSWFHRGDTSTDTQYF. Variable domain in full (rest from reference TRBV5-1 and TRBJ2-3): KAGVTQTPRYLIKTRGQQVTLSCSPISGHRSVSWYQQTPGQGLQFLFEYFSETQRNKGNFPGRFSGRQFSNSRSEMNVSTLELGDSALYLCASSWFHRGDTSTDTQYFGPGTRLTVL.

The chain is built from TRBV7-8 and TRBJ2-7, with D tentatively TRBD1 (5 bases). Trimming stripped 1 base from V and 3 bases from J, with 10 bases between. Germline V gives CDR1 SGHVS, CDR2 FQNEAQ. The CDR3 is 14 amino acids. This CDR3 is CASSLGTSSYEQYF. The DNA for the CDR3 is TGTGCCAGCAGCTTAGGGACATCGAGCTACGAGCAGTACTTC.

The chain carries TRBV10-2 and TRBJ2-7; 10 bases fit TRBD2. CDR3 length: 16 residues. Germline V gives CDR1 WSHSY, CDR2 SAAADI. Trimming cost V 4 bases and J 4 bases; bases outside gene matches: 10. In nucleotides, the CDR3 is TGCGCCAGCAGTGCTTTGACAGCGGGAGGGAAATACGAGCAGTACTTC. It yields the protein CASSALTAGGKYEQYF.

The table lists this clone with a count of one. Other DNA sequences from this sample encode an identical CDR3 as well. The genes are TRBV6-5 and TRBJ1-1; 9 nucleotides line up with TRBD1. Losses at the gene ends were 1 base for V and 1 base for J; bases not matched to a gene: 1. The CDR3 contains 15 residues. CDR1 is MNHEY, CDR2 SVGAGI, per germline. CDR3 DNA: TGTGCCAGCAGTTACTTGGACAGGGGGAACACTGAAGCTTTCTTT. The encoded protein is CASSYLDRGNTEAFF.

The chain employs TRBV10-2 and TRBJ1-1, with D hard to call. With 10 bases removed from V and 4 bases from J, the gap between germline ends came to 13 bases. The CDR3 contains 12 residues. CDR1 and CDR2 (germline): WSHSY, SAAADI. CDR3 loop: CATLFEGTEAFF. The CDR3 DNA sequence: TGCGCCACCCTTTTTGAAGGCACTGAAGCTTTCTTT.

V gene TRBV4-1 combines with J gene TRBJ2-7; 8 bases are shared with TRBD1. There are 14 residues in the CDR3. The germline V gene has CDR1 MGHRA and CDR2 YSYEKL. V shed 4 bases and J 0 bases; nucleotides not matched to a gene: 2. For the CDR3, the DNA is TGCGCCAGCAGCCGGGGACAGGACTCCTACGAGCAGTACTTC. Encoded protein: CASSRGQDSYEQYF.

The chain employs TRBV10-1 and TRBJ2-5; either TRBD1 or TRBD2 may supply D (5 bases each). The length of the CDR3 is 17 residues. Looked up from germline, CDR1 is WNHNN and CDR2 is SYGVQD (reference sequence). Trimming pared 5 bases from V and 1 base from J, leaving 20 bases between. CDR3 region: CASSRDAGMGFQETQYF. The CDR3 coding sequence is TGCGCCAGCAGTCGGGACGCCGGGATGGGGTTCCAAGAGACCCAGTACTTC.

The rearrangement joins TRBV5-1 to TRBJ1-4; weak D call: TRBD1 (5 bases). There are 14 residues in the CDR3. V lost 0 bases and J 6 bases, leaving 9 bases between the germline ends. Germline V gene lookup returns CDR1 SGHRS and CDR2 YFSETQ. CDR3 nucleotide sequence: TGCGCCAGCAGCTTGGACAGGCAATATGAAAAACTGTTTTTT. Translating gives CASSLDRQYEKLFF. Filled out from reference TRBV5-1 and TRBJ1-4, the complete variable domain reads KAGVTQTPRYLIKTRGQQVTLSCSPISGHRSVSWYQQTPGQGLQFLFEYFSETQRNKGNFPGRFSGRQFSNSRSEMNVSTLELGDSALYLCASSLDRQYEKLFFGSGTQLSVL.

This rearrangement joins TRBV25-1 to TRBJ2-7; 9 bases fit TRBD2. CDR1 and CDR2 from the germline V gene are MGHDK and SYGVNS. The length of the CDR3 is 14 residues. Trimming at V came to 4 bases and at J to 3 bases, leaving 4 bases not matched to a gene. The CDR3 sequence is CASSVGLARYEQYF. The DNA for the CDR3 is TGTGCCAGCAGTGTGGGACTAGCTCGCTACGAGCAGTACTTC.

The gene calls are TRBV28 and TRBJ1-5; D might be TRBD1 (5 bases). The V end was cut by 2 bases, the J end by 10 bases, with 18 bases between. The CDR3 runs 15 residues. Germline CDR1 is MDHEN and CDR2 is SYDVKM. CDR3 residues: CASSLMGGEGRPQHF. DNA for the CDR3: TGTGCCAGCAGTTTAATGGGAGGGGAAGGTCGTCCCCAGCATTTT.

CDR3 DNA: TGCGCCAGCAGCCAGGGGACTAGCGGGAGCAAAAACATTCAGTACTTC. Translating gives CASSQGTSGSKNIQYF. The chain combines TRBV4-3 with TRBJ2-4, with 14 positions matching TRBD2. This CDR3 is 16 amino acids long. CDR1 is LGHNA, CDR2 YSLEER, per germline. Trimming took 3 bases from V and 3 from J; bases not matched to a gene: 1.